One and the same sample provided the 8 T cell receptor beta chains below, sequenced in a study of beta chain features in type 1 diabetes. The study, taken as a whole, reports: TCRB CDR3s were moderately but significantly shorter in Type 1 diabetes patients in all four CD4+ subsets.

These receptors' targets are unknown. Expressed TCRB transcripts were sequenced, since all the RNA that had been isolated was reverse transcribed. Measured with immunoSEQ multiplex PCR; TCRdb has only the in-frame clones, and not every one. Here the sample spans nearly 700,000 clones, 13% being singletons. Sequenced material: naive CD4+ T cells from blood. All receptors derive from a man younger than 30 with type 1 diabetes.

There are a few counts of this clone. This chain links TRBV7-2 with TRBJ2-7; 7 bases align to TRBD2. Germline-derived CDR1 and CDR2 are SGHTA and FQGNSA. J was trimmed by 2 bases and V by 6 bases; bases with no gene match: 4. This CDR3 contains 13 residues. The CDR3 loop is CASSGTTTYEQYF. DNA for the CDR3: TGTGCCAGCAGTGGGACTACGACCTACGAGCAGTACTTC. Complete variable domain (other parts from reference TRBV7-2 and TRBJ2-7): GAGVSQSPSNKVTEKGKDVELRCDPISGHTALYWYRQSLGQGLEFLIYFQGNSAPDKSGLPSDRFSAERTGGSVSTLTIQRTQQEDSAVYLCASSGTTTYEQYFGPGTRLTVT.

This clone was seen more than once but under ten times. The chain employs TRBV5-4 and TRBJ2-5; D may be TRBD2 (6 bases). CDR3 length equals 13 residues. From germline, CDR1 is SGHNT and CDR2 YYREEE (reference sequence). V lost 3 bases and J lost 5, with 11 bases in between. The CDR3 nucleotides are TGTGCCAGCAGCTGGGACTGGGCGGAGACCCAGTACTTC. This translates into CASSWDWAETQYF. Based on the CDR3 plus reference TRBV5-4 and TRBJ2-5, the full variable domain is ETGVTQSPTHLIKTRGQQVTLRCSSQSGHNTVSWYQQALGQGPQFIFQYYREEENGRGNFPPRFSGLQFPNYSSELNVNALELDDSALYLCASSWDWAETQYFGPGTRLLVL.

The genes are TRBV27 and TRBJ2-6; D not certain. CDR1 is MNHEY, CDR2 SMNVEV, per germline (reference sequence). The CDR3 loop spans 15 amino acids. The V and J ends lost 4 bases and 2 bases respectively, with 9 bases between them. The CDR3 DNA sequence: TGTGCCAGCAGTTCCTGGGGTACTGGGGCCAACGTCCTGACTTTC. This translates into CASSSWGTGANVLTF.

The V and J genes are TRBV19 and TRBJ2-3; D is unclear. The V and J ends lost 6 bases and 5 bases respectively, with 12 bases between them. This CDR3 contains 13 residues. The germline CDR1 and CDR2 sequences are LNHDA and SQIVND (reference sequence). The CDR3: CASSNGRGDTQYF. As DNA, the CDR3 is TGTGCCAGTAGCAACGGACGAGGAGATACGCAGTATTTT.

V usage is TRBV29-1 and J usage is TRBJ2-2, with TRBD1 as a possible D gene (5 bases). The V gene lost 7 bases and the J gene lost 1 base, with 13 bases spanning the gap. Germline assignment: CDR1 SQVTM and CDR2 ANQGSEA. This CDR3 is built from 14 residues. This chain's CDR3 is CSAGRGQNTGELFF. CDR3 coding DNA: TGCAGCGCCGGAAGGGGTCAGAACACCGGGGAGCTGTTTTTT.

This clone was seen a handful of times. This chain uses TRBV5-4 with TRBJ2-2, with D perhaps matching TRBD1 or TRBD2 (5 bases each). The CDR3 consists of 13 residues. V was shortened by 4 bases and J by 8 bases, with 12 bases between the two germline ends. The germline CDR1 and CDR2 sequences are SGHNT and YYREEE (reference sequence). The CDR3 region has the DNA TGTGCCAGCAGCCGGGACCCTTGGGGGGAGCTGTTTTTT. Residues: CASSRDPWGELFF.

CDR3 bases: TGTGCCAGCAGCTTAGCGGCCAGAGCTAACTATGGCTACACCTTC. It yields the protein CASSLAARANYGYTF. The V and J genes are TRBV7-9 and TRBJ1-2, with D unresolved. The CDR3 consists of 15 residues. Trimming removed 0 bases at V and 0 bases at J, with 8 bases between. Germline lookup yields CDR1 SEHNR and CDR2 FQNEAQ (reference sequence).

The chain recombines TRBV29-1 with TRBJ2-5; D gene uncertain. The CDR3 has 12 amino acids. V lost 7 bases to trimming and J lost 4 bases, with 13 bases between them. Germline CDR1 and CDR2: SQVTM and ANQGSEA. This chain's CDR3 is CSAGDPRETQYF. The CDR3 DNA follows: TGCAGCGCTGGGGATCCAAGAGAGACCCAGTACTTC.